This T cell receptor beta chain was profiled in a study of shared clonotypes between healthy human individuals. TCRdb's table, derived via immunoSEQ multiplex PCR, lists solely in-frame clones and lacks some. The table includes more than 600,000 clones, about 90% detected once. Germline V gene lookup returns CDR1 MNHEY and CDR2 SVGAGI. The CDR3 is made up of 15 amino acids. V gave up 6 bases and J gave up 6 bases; unmatched junction bases: 10. Cells designated naive CD8 were CD45RO-negative and were positively selected for CCR7, with terminally differentiated effector memory CD45RA+ cells excluded. The material sequenced was naive CD8+ T cells sorted from blood. The chain employs TRBV6-5 and TRBJ2-1; 8 bases align to TRBD2. This sequence was found in a man in his thirties or forties in good health. As DNA, the CDR3 is TGTGCCAGCAGAAACACCGGGACTAGTTTCAATGAGCAGTTCTTC. The encoded protein is CASRNTGTSFNEQFF.